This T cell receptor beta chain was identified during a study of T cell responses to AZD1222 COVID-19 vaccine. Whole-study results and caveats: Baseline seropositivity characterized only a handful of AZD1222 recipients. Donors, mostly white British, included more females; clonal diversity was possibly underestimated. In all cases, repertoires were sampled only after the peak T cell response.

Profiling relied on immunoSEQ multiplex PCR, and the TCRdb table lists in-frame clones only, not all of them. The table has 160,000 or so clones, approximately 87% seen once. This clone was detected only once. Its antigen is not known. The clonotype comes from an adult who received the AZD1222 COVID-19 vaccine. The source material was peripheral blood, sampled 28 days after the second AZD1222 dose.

The CDR3 DNA reads TGTGCCAGCTGCCGGGGAGAGACCCAGTACTTC. The encoded protein is CASCRGETQYF. J is TRBJ2-5 and V is TRBV2, with D perhaps matching TRBD2 (5 bases). Germline CDR1 SNHLY, CDR2 FYNNEI. The V end was cut by 8 bases, the J end by 4 bases, with 8 bases between. The CDR3 runs to 11 residues.